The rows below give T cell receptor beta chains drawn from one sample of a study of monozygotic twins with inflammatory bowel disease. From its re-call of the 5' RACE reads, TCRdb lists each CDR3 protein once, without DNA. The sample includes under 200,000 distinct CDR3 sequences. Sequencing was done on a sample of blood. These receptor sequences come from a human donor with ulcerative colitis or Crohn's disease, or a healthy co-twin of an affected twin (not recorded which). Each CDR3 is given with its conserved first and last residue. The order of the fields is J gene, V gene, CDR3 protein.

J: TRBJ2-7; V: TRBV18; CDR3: CASSPSRDGYEQYF
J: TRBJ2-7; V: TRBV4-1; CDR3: CASSQVRAVSSYEQYF
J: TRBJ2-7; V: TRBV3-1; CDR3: CASSLPGQDYEQYF
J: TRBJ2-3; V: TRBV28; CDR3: CASSEPGSTDTQYF
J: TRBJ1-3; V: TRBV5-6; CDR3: CASSLMGNTIYF
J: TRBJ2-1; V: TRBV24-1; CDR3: CATSDPGTPEGNEQFF
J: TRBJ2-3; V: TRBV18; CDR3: CASSPLLAGDTDTQYF
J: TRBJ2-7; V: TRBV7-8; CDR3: CASSRKWTSGTYEQYF
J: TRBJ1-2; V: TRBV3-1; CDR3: CASSQEGHGNYGYTF
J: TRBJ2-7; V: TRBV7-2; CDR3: CASSLGPSGSSSYEQYF
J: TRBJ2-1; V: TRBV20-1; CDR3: CSAYPGGTSYNEQFF
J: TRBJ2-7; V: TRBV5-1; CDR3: CASSSPSGSSYEQYF
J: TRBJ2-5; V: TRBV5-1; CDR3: CASSLSSLREGAEETQYF
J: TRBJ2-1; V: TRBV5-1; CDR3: CASKGLAPSSYNEQFF
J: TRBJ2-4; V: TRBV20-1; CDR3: CSATGHTKNIQYF
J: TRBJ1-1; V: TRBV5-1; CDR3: CASSLPPGQGGLGNTEAFF
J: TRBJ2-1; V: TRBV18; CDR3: CASSPPSADEQFF
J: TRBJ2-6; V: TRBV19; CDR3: CASSPGLAAGANVLTF
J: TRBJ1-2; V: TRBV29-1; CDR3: CSVGFREGYGYTF
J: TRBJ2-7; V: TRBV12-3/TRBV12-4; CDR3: CASSPDRGMYEQYF
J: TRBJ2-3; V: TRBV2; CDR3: CASRIGSRGTDTQYF
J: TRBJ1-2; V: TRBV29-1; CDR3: CSVQVDYGYTF
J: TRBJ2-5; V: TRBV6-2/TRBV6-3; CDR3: CASRPWDGQETQYF
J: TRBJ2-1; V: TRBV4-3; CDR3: CASSLLLRSNEQFF
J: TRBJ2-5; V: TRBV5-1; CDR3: CASSLDGAGETQYF
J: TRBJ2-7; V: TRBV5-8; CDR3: CASSLLGATSGSYEQYF
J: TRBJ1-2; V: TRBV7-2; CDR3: CASSPYRGNGYTF
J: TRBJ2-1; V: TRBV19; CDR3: CATSGLAGTNNEQFF
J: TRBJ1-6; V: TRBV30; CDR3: CAWSRGQDNSPLHF
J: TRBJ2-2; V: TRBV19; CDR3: CASSFTGRTGELFF
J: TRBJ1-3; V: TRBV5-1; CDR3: CASSVSHELSGNTIYF
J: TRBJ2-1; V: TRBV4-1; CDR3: CASSSPTSGREGEQFF
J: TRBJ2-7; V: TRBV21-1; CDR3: CASRDIRDSLYEQYF
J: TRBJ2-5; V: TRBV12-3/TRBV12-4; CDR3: CASSFSSSGSWETQYF
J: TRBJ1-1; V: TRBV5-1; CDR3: CASSPQGNTEAFF
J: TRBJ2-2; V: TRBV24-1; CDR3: CATSDPTANTGELFF
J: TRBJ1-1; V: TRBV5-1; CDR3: CASSLVAGQNTEAFF
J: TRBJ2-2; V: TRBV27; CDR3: CASKYRDSVGTGELFF
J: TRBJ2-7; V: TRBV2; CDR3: CASIESSGSVINEQYF